These 15 T cell receptor beta chains were all obtained from the same sample, sequenced in a study of blood T cells in healthy people across ages. Through a sample-barcoded 5' primer and a J-beta primer mix, a second PCR was run for roughly 7 to 11 cycles. TCRdb re-called the 5' RACE reads with MiXCR, one entry per CDR3 protein. The sample holds 780,000 or so distinct CDR3 sequences, about 56% seen once. The sample was blood. The receptors come from a man aged 35-49 years in good health.

This clonotype has more than one count but fewer than ten. This chain uses TRBV2 with TRBJ2-3; 9 bases match TRBD1. The V segment lost 7 bases and the J segment 3 bases; nucleotides outside the gene matches: 8. Germline V lookup: CDR1 SNHLY, CDR2 FYNNEI. The CDR3 consists of 15 residues. This CDR3 reads CASTRQGGGTDTQYF. Written as DNA, the CDR3 is TGTGCCAGCACCAGACAGGGGGGTGGGACAGATACGCAGTATTTT.

The chain couples TRBV6-2 or TRBV6-3 to TRBJ2-3; D perhaps matches TRBD2 (6 bases). The CDR3 is 18 amino acids. Trimming shortened V by 2 bases and J by 3 bases, and 21 bases separated the two germline ends. Germline lookup yields CDR1 MNHEY and CDR2 SVGEGT. DNA for the CDR3: TGTGCCAGCAGTTACCGCCGCGGGTGGGCGGCGGGGACAGATACGCAGTATTTT. Translating gives CASSYRRGWAAGTDTQYF.

The gene calls are TRBV7-9 and TRBJ2-1, with D tentatively TRBD2 (5 bases). The DNA end is more similar to TRBJ2-7, so the J call may be wrong. Germline V gene lookup returns CDR1 SEHNR and CDR2 FQNEAQ (reference sequence). The CDR3 has 19 residues. The CDR3: CASSFRDRSINRSYNEQYF. In nucleotides, the CDR3 is TGTGCCAGCAGCTTCCGGGATAGAAGTATAAACCGCTCCTACAATGAGCAGTACTTC.

The chain couples TRBV29-1 to TRBJ2-3, with TRBD1 identical over 7 bases. Trimming removed 5 bases from V and 6 bases from J; junction bases left unmatched: 11. Germline assignment: CDR1 SQVTM and CDR2 ANQGSEA. The CDR3 contains 14 residues. CDR3 in amino acids: CSVPRQGREDTQYF. The CDR3 nucleotides are TGCAGCGTTCCCCGACAGGGTCGAGAGGATACGCAGTATTTT.

For this clonotype: A much larger clone sits a single nucleotide away, making a read error possible. The gene calls are TRBV12-5 and TRBJ2-7; the D gene is possibly TRBD1 (6 bases). Trimming pared 4 bases from V and 5 bases from J, leaving 12 bases between. Germline V gene sequence: CDR1 LGHNT, CDR2 FRNRAP. This CDR3 spans 13 amino acids. This chain's CDR3 is CASGWGTGNEQYF. In DNA form, the CDR3 reads TGTGCTAGTGGTTGGGGAACAGGGAACGAGCAGTACTTC. Supplemented by reference TRBV12-5 and TRBJ2-7, the full variable domain reads DARVTQTPRHKVTEMGQEVTMRCQPILGHNTVFWYRQTMMQGLELLAYFRNRAPLDDSGMPKDRFSAEMPDATLATLKIQPSEPRDSAVYFCASGWGTGNEQYFGPGTRLTVT.

The chain has TRBV28 and TRBJ2-1, with unresolved D. CDR3 length: 16 amino acids. Deletions cut 7 bases from V and 3 bases from J, with 19 bases between. From germline, CDR1 is MDHEN and CDR2 SYDVKM. The CDR3 nucleotides read TGTGCCAGCACCCTAACAGAGGAAAGAGTCTACAATGAGCAGTTCTTC. It specifies CASTLTEERVYNEQFF.

This clonotype was seen only once. A read error may produce the germline difference seen at one junction end. V gene TRBV29-1 combines with J gene TRBJ2-7, with a weak D call TRBD1 (7 bases). The CDR3 contains 15 residues. CDR1 and CDR2 (germline): SQVTM, ANQGSEA. Here the CDR3 reads CSVEERGTANYEQYF. The CDR3 bases are TGCAGTGTTGAAGAACGGGGGACAGCTAATTACGAGCAGTACTTC.

In this sample, this clonotype turned up a few times. The J gene is TRBJ2-3, the V gene TRBV28, with D tentatively TRBD1 (6 bases). V lost 1 base, J lost 2 bases, and 16 bases lay in between. Germline lookup yields CDR1 MDHEN and CDR2 SYDVKM. This CDR3 spans 17 amino acids. CDR3 residues: CASSLLGGRGPTDTQYF. As DNA, the CDR3 is TGTGCCAGCAGTTTATTAGGGGGTCGAGGACCCACAGATACGCAGTATTTT. The whole variable domain, remainder taken from reference TRBV28 and TRBJ2-3, is DVKVTQSSRYLVKRTGEKVFLECVQDMDHENMFWYRQDPGLGLRLIYFSYDVKMKEKGDIPEGYSVSREKKERFSLILESASTNQTSMYLCASSLLGGRGPTDTQYFGPGTRLTVL.

This chain joins TRBV12-5 and TRBJ1-1; TRBD1 might be the D (5 bases). Germline V gene data show CDR1 as LGHNT and CDR2 as FRNRAP. The CDR3 loop spans 14 amino acids. The V and J ends lost 7 bases and 1 base respectively, with 13 bases between them. The CDR3 region is CASAPRERNTEAFF. The CDR3 DNA is TGTGCTAGTGCCCCCAGGGAACGGAACACTGAAGCTTTCTTT.

This clonotype was recorded a few times. This chain uses TRBV29-1 with TRBJ1-4; maybe TRBD1 (5 bases). CDR3 length equals 15 residues. The V gene's germline CDR1 is SQVTM and CDR2 ANQGSEA. The V and J ends lost 2 bases and 7 bases respectively, with 17 bases between them. The CDR3 spells CSVELARDGSEKLFF. The CDR3 coding sequence is TGCAGCGTTGAACTTGCCCGGGACGGTAGTGAAAAACTGTTTTTT.

V and J are TRBV5-1 and TRBJ2-1, with a weak D call TRBD1 (6 bases). The CDR3 consists of 15 residues. Germline loops: CDR1 SGHRS, CDR2 YFSETQ. V was cut by 4 bases and J by 5 bases, with 16 bases left in between. The CDR3 sequence: CASSQGTYQNNEQFF. Here the CDR3 DNA reads TGCGCCAGCAGCCAAGGGACATACCAGAACAATGAGCAGTTCTTC.

This sequence joins TRBV28 and TRBJ2-4, with D perhaps TRBD1 or TRBD2 (6 bases each). There are 12 residues in the CDR3. The germline V gene encodes CDR1 MDHEN and CDR2 SYDVKM. V lost 8 bases, J lost 13 bases, and 18 bases lay in between. CDR3 in amino acids: CASQIGGLEQYF. CDR3 DNA sequence: TGTGCCAGCCAAATAGGGGGGCTGGAGCAGTACTTC. Variable domain in full (rest from reference TRBV28 and TRBJ2-4): DVKVTQSSRYLVKRTGEKVFLECVQDMDHENMFWYRQDPGLGLRLIYFSYDVKMKEKGDIPEGYSVSREKKERFSLILESASTNQTSMYLCASQIGGLEQYFGAGTRLSVL.

V and J are TRBV28 and TRBJ2-1; the match to TRBD2 covers 13 bases. The CDR3 totals 17 residues. Germline loops: CDR1 MDHEN, CDR2 SYDVKM. Unmatched junction bases numbered 5, after V lost 6 bases and J lost 0 bases. For the CDR3, the DNA is TGTGCCAGCAGAATACTAGCGGGAGGGAGCTCCTACAATGAGCAGTTCTTC. The encoded protein is CASRILAGGSSYNEQFF.

This chain links TRBV20-1 with TRBJ2-5, with 11 bases that match TRBD2. Germline values: CDR1 DFQATT, CDR2 SNEGSKA (reference sequence). V trimming: 0 bases; J trimming: 12 bases; junction bases outside the gene matches: 9. The CDR3 consists of 14 residues. CDR3 sequence (DNA): TGCAGTGCTAGAGATTCGGCTAGCGGGGGGATCGAGTACTTC. This sequence encodes CSARDSASGGIEYF.

V usage is TRBV12-3 or TRBV12-4 and J usage is TRBJ2-3, with 7 bases aligning to TRBD2. CDR3 size: 17 residues. Trimming removed 7 bases from V and 0 bases from J; junction bases left unmatched: 13. The CDR3 coding sequence is TGTGCCAGCATTGGGAGGACCCTAGCGGATAGCACAGATACGCAGTATTTT. This sequence encodes CASIGRTLADSTDTQYF.